The 28 T cell receptor beta chains reported below all come from one sample, sequenced in a study of vaccination effects on CD4 cells after COVID-19 (dated by TCRdb to between 2022 and 2023). To identify antigen-specific CD4+ T cell clonotypes by their expansion, the ViraFEST assay first stimulated PBMC with viral peptide pools and then applied TCR sequencing. After roughly 11 days of culture, CD4+ T cells were isolated with the EasySep CD4+ T cell isolation kit. Each participant got two doses of an mRNA SARS-CoV-2 vaccine, either BNT162b2 or mRNA-1273. The library was built by means of the immunoSEQ multiplex PCR assay. This immuneACCESS table, as held by TCRdb, lists in-frame sequences with V and J called but not all clones. Of the missing ones, under half trace to an unresolved V gene in checked studies; the others have no known cause. Present in this sample are fewer than 25,000 clones, about three quarters of which were seen just once. The top ten clonotypes cover around 9.6% of the sample.

No antigens are known for them. Source: CD4+ T cells from PBMCs cultured with HCoV-NL63 spike peptides, taken after COVID-19 vaccination. What the cell subset or site label conveys for this sample: HCoV-NL63 spike overlapping peptide pool stimulation. Source of these receptors: a human donor who received a COVID-19 vaccine.

The chain links TRBV3-1 (or the pseudogene TRBV3-2) to TRBJ2-4; 11 bases line up with TRBD2. From germline, CDR1 is LGHDT and CDR2 YNNKEL (reference sequence). The J segment lost 0 bases and the V segment lost 4 bases, leaving 8 bases of the junction unmatched. The length of the CDR3 is 18 residues. The CDR3 bases are TGTGCCAGCAGCCGCGGACTAGCGGGCGCAATAGCCAAAAACATTCAGTACTTC. The encoded protein is CASSRGLAGAIAKNIQYF.

This clone was detected only once. The gene calls are TRBV3-1 (or the pseudogene TRBV3-2) and TRBJ1-5, with D hard to call. CDR1 is LGHDT, CDR2 YNNKEL, per germline (reference sequence). V lost 1 base and J lost 7, with 11 bases in between. CDR3 length equals 14 residues. Here the CDR3 reads CASSQGAGPQPQHF. As DNA, the CDR3 is TGTGCCAGCAGCCAAGGAGCAGGACCACAGCCCCAGCATTTT.

V usage is TRBV4-1 and J usage is TRBJ2-1, with D unresolved. Germline lookup yields CDR1 MGHRA and CDR2 YSYEKL. V dropped 0 bases and J dropped 4 bases, with 16 bases sitting between them. CDR3 length: 17 residues. Here the CDR3 DNA reads TGCGCCAGCAGCCAAGAGGTCGTTGGAAGCAGGTACAATGAGCAGTTCTTC. This codes for CASSQEVVGSRYNEQFF.

V usage is TRBV12-5 and J usage is TRBJ2-7; 10 bases are shared with TRBD2. Germline V gene data show CDR1 as LGHNT and CDR2 as FRNRAP. V shed 0 bases and J 3 bases; nucleotides not matched to a gene: 11. The CDR3 runs to 18 residues. The DNA for the CDR3 is TGTGCTAGTGGTTTGGTACTAGGAGCGGGAGGGCCGGACTACGAGCAGTACTTC. It encodes CASGLVLGAGGPDYEQYF.

This clone was observed a handful of times. CDR3 residues: CASRKGLAGEETQYF. CDR3 nucleotide sequence: TGCGCCAGCAGGAAAGGACTAGCGGGGGAGGAGACCCAGTACTTC. The chain employs TRBV4-1 and TRBJ2-5; TRBD2 matches 13 bases. Germline V lookup: CDR1 MGHRA, CDR2 YSYEKL. This CDR3 contains 15 residues. The J segment lost 5 bases and the V segment lost 6 bases, leaving 6 bases of the junction unmatched.

The J gene is TRBJ1-1, the V gene TRBV6-5, with D possibly matching TRBD1 (5 bases). This CDR3 is built from 15 residues. CDR1 is MNHEY, CDR2 SVGAGI, per germline. The V gene lost 8 bases and the J gene lost 6 bases, with 22 bases spanning the gap. CDR3 sequence reads: CASSNYAGGGSEAFF. Here the CDR3 DNA reads TGTGCCAGCTCGAATTATGCGGGGGGAGGATCTGAAGCTTTCTTT.

The V and J genes are TRBV10-3 and TRBJ2-2; 13 nucleotides align to TRBD2. Trimming at V came to 4 bases and at J to 1 base, leaving 0 bases not matched to a gene. The CDR3 is 16 amino acids. Germline V gives CDR1 ENHRY, CDR2 SYGVKD. The CDR3 DNA follows: TGTGCCATCAGTGGGACTAGCGGGGGGAACACCGGGGAGCTGTTTTTT. It specifies CAISGTSGGNTGELFF.

V and J are TRBV6-4 and TRBJ1-2; D perhaps matches TRBD1 (5 bases). The CDR3 totals 11 residues. V was clipped by 2 bases and J by 7 bases, with 5 bases between them. Per the germline V gene, CDR1 is MRHNA and CDR2 is SNTAGT. The CDR3 nucleotides are TGTGCCAGCAGTGACGGGGCTGGCTACACCTTC. Protein: CASSDGAGYTF.

The table lists this clone with a few counts. V gene TRBV2 combines with J gene TRBJ2-7, with no clear D. V lost 0 bases and J lost 2, with 2 bases in between. The CDR3 runs to 12 residues. Germline V CDR1 and CDR2: SNHLY, FYNNEI. CDR3 nucleotides: TGTGCCAGCAGTGAAGCGGCCTACGAGCAGTACTTC. Its translation is CASSEAAYEQYF.

V is TRBV4-2 and J is TRBJ2-1; 8 bases align to TRBD2. The CDR3 consists of 15 residues. The V and J ends lost 5 bases and 0 bases, in that order; junction bases with no gene match: 3. The germline V gene has CDR1 LGHNA and CDR2 YNFKEQ. The CDR3 is CASSLSGSSYNEQFF. In nucleotides, the CDR3 is TGTGCCAGCAGCTTGAGCGGGAGCTCCTACAATGAGCAGTTCTTC.

The J gene is TRBJ2-5, the V gene TRBV4-1, with D tentatively TRBD2 (6 bases). Germline CDR1 reads MGHRA; CDR2 reads YSYEKL. The CDR3 length is 17 residues. Deletions cut 0 bases from V and 3 bases from J, with 17 bases between. In DNA form, the CDR3 reads TGCGCCAGCAGCCAAGATGGGGGAGGTGGGGTCAAAGAGACCCAGTACTTC. As protein: CASSQDGGGGVKETQYF.

This clone was found once. This chain connects TRBV29-1 to TRBJ2-6; D is possibly TRBD2 (6 bases). This CDR3 has 19 amino acids. Trimming removed 0 bases from V and 0 bases from J, with 18 bases in between. Per germline, CDR1 SQVTM and CDR2 ANQGSEA. CDR3 amino acids: CSVEESAGTGGSGANVLTF. In DNA, the CDR3 is TGCAGCGTTGAAGAATCTGCGGGAACGGGTGGCTCTGGGGCCAACGTCCTGACTTTC.

This clone was observed a few times. CDR3 coding DNA: TGTGCCAGCAGAGTAGCGGGGGTGAACTACAATGAGCAGTTCTTC. Translating gives CASRVAGVNYNEQFF. The genes are TRBV6-5 and TRBJ2-1, with 9 bases aligning to TRBD2. Germline V gene sequence: CDR1 MNHEY, CDR2 SVGAGI. Losses at the gene ends were 6 bases for V and 3 bases for J; bases not matched to a gene: 6. The CDR3 loop spans 15 amino acids.

The chain has TRBV15 and TRBJ2-2, with D perhaps being TRBD1 or TRBD2 (5 bases each). Trimming cost V 3 bases and J 6 bases, with 8 bases left between them. The CDR3 is 13 residues long. Germline CDR1 is LNHNV and CDR2 is YYDKDF (reference sequence). The CDR3 region is CATSRSGPGELFF. CDR3 in DNA: TGTGCCACCAGCAGGTCGGGACCCGGGGAGCTGTTTTTT.

The rearrangement links TRBV5-1 to TRBJ2-1, with 14 bases lining up with TRBD2. J gave up 8 bases and V 3 bases, and 10 bases lay outside the gene matches. Germline V gives CDR1 SGHRS, CDR2 YFSETQ. The CDR3 length is 17 residues. The CDR3 DNA reads TGCGCCAGCAGCTCTGGGACTAGCGGGAGTCTATATGATGAGCAGTTCTTC. This translates into CASSSGTSGSLYDEQFF.

The chain couples TRBV5-6 to TRBJ2-3, with a tentative D call TRBD2 (5 bases). Trimming pared 2 bases from V and 10 bases from J, leaving 23 bases between. Germline values: CDR1 SGHDT, CDR2 YYEEEE. This CDR3 has 16 residues. The CDR3 region is CASSLGFSGIGVAQYF. Written as DNA, the CDR3 is TGTGCCAGCAGCTTAGGATTTTCGGGGATCGGTGTAGCGCAGTATTTT.

The V and J genes are TRBV3-1 (or the pseudogene TRBV3-2) and TRBJ2-5, with a possible D match to TRBD2 (5 bases). Looked up from germline, CDR1 is LGHDT and CDR2 is YNNKEL (reference sequence). This CDR3 region has 14 residues. V shed 4 bases and J shed 5 bases, with 14 bases lying between them. The CDR3 here is CASSPSGSGETQYF. CDR3 nucleotide sequence: TGTGCCAGCAGCCCAAGTGGTTCGGGGGAGACCCAGTACTTC.

CDR3 residues: CASSSGARHTEAFF. The CDR3 region has the DNA TGTGCCAGCTCATCCGGGGCCCGTCACACTGAAGCTTTCTTT. The chain employs TRBV18 and TRBJ1-1; the D gene is possibly TRBD1 (5 bases). The CDR3 contains 14 residues. Germline-derived CDR1 and CDR2 are KGHSH and LQKENI. Trimming left V 5 bases short and J 3 bases short, with 13 bases between.

This clone has only a few counts. The rearrangement links TRBV19 to TRBJ1-5; D is possibly TRBD1 (5 bases). CDR1 is LNHDA, CDR2 SQIVND, per germline (reference sequence). CDR3 size: 16 residues. The V end lost 1 base, the J end lost 6 bases, and 16 bases lay between the germline ends. CDR3 sequence reads: CASSIGGGAGSQPQHF. DNA of the CDR3: TGTGCCAGTAGTATAGGCGGAGGGGCAGGGAGTCAGCCCCAGCATTTT.

The chain couples TRBV27 to TRBJ1-2; D is uncertain. CDR3 length: 15 amino acids. CDR1 is MNHEY, CDR2 SMNVEV, per germline (reference sequence). The V and J ends lost 4 bases and 0 bases respectively, with 12 bases between them. This chain's CDR3 is CASSSRGLPNYGYTF. In nucleotides, the CDR3 is TGTGCCAGCAGTTCCCGAGGGCTCCCTAACTATGGCTACACCTTC.

The V and J genes are TRBV2 and TRBJ1-4; perhaps TRBD1 as D (5 bases). Germline CDR1 and CDR2: SNHLY and FYNNEI. V was clipped by 1 base and J by 10 bases, with 13 bases between them. This CDR3 region has 14 residues. CDR3 bases: TGTGCCAGCAGTGAAGAGGGGATAGCGGGAAAACTGTTTTTT. Translated, it gives CASSEEGIAGKLFF.

The chain employs TRBV18 and TRBJ1-3, with D possibly TRBD1 on 6 matching bases. V gave up 8 bases and J gave up 3 bases, with 14 bases separating them. Germline V gives CDR1 KGHSH, CDR2 LQKENI. CDR3 size: 14 residues. CDR3 sequence (DNA): TGTGCCAGCGCTCCAGGGGACCTTGGAAACACCATATATTTT. Protein sequence: CASAPGDLGNTIYF.

The sample holds a few counts of this clone. The chain recombines TRBV6-1 with TRBJ2-7, with a tentative D call TRBD1 (6 bases). This CDR3 has 15 residues. Germline V gene sequence: CDR1 MNHNS, CDR2 SASEGT. Trimming left V 3 bases short and J 3 bases short, with 15 bases between. This chain's CDR3 is CASSDEGVLSYEQYF. DNA for the CDR3: TGTGCCAGCAGTGACGAGGGGGTACTTAGCTACGAGCAGTACTTC.

The chain joins TRBV6-5 to TRBJ1-2, with unresolved D. Germline V gene data show CDR1 as MNHEY and CDR2 as SVGAGI. The CDR3 length is 14 residues. The germline V and J ends were trimmed by 0 bases and 7 bases, with 12 bases remaining between them. The CDR3 DNA is TGTGCCAGCAGTTACTCGGGCAACCCCCTTGGCTACACCTTC. Protein product: CASSYSGNPLGYTF.

This clone was seen just once. The chain uses TRBV4-1 and TRBJ1-1, with a possible D match to TRBD1 (5 bases). V lost 6 bases to trimming and J lost 0 bases, with 8 bases between them. Germline assignment: CDR1 MGHRA and CDR2 YSYEKL. The CDR3 runs 13 residues. The CDR3 nucleotides read TGCGCCAGCAGGGGGCATATGAACACTGAAGCTTTCTTT. As protein: CASRGHMNTEAFF.

This clone occurred once. The chain carries TRBV10-3 and TRBJ2-1, with TRBD1 matching 10 bases. CDR3 length: 15 amino acids. V lost 4 bases, J lost 4 bases, and 4 bases stayed unmatched. Germline V gene lookup returns CDR1 ENHRY and CDR2 SYGVKD. CDR3 sequence reads: CAISGRDRGYNEQFF. The CDR3 coding sequence is TGTGCCATCAGTGGAAGGGACAGGGGATACAATGAGCAGTTCTTC.

J is TRBJ2-1 and V is TRBV11-3; no reliable D call. The V end was cut by 2 bases, the J end by 5 bases, with 13 bases between. The germline V gene has CDR1 SGHNT and CDR2 YENEEA. The length of the CDR3 is 15 residues. In DNA form, the CDR3 reads TGTGCCAGCAGCTTAAGCAGGCCCCCGAACAATGAGCAGTTCTTC. Its translation: CASSLSRPPNNEQFF.

This chain uses TRBV2 with TRBJ2-3, with D perhaps matching TRBD2 (5 bases). The V and J ends lost 0 bases and 1 base respectively, with 11 bases between them. The CDR3 has 16 residues. Germline assignment: CDR1 SNHLY and CDR2 FYNNEI. CDR3 sequence (DNA): TGTGCCAGCAGTGAAGCGCGGGCTAGTGGCACAGATACGCAGTATTTT. It encodes CASSEARASGTDTQYF.